The 9 T cell receptor beta chains below were found in one sample sequenced in a study of CD8+CD57+ T cells in acquired aplastic anemia (dated by TCRdb to 2017 to 2018). Flow cytometry had shown CD8+CD57+ cell expansion in the patients selected for sequencing. Sequencing was carried out with an Illumina HiSeq 2000. Genomic DNA served as template for TCR beta VDJ combination and CDR3 sequence profiling. TCRdb reanalyzed the raw reads on its own, using fastp at Q25 for trimming and MiXCR for clone calling, and kept in-frame beta chains. Every entry covers one CDR3 protein and lists the most common genes and DNA from its rows. Counted in this sample were over 150,000 distinct CDR3 sequences; about 50% of them appeared once. 10% to 15% of the sample is in the top ten clones. Sequencing was performed on sorted CD4+, CD8+, or CD8+CD57+ T cells (not recorded which) from PBMCs. Receptors originate from a human donor with aplastic anemia.

This clonotype was seen once. The chain carries TRBV2 and TRBJ2-3; TRBD1 matches at 7 bases. CDR3 size: 16 residues. Germline assignment: CDR1 SNHLY and CDR2 FYNNEI. V shed 5 bases and J 2 bases; nucleotides not matched to a gene: 10. CDR3 in DNA: TGTGCCAGCAGTCTTCGGACAGGACTGGACACAGATACGCAGTATTTT. This sequence encodes CASSLRTGLDTDTQYF.

This clonotype was seen a few times. This chain links TRBV9 with TRBJ2-7, with TRBD1 matching 8 bases. CDR1 and CDR2 (germline): SGDLS, YYNGEE. The CDR3 extends over 14 amino acids. With V trimmed by 4 bases and J by 2 bases, 5 bases remained unmatched. CDR3 sequence: CASSRQGPTYEQYF. CDR3 DNA: TGTGCCAGCAGCAGACAGGGGCCTACCTACGAGCAGTACTTC.

The chain joins TRBV7-2 to TRBJ2-5, with TRBD2 identical over 12 bases. V trimming: 10 bases; J trimming: 4 bases; junction bases outside the gene matches: 4. Germline V CDR1 and CDR2: SGHTA, FQGNSA. The CDR3 runs to 13 residues. Here the CDR3 reads CATQGLAGETQYF. The DNA of the CDR3 is TGTGCCACACAGGGACTAGCGGGAGAGACCCAGTACTTC.

The chain recombines TRBV19 with TRBJ1-2, with a weak D call TRBD1 (6 bases). The CDR3 has 14 amino acids. Germline values: CDR1 LNHDA, CDR2 SQIVND (reference sequence). Trimming took 5 bases from V and 2 from J, leaving 12 bases between them. The CDR3 DNA is TGTGCCAGTAGTCTGACAGGAGTAAACTATGGCTACACCTTC. Its protein product is CASSLTGVNYGYTF.

The chain employs TRBV2 and TRBJ2-1, with 7 bases that match TRBD2. The CDR3 covers 15 residues. Germline loops: CDR1 SNHLY, CDR2 FYNNEI. The V segment lost 7 bases and the J segment 7 bases; nucleotides outside the gene matches: 13. In DNA, the CDR3 is TGTGCCAGCATAAGCTTTGGCGGGGGAGGGAATGAGCAGTTCTTC. This sequence encodes CASISFGGGGNEQFF.

To note about this clonotype: This CDR3 fails to terminate in the conserved phenylalanine or tryptophan, so it likely reflects a read error. The chain couples TRBV19 to TRBJ1-2; 9 bases agree with TRBD1. V lost 4 bases, J lost 4 bases, and 7 bases stayed unmatched. The germline gives CDR1 LNHDA, CDR2 SQIVND (reference sequence). The CDR3 sequence is 15 residues long. The CDR3 reads CASSTPQTGGYGYTS. The CDR3 region has the DNA TGTGCCAGTAGTACTCCCCAGACAGGGGGCTATGGCTACACCTCC.

This clonotype was observed many times. The V call is TRBV7-3, the J call TRBJ2-2; 11 positions agree with TRBD2. Germline-derived CDR1 and CDR2 are SGHTA and FQGTGA. This CDR3 is 16 amino acids long. The trim removed 6 bases at V and 1 base at J, leaving 4 bases unmatched. This chain's CDR3 is CASSPSGGQNTGELFF. The DNA of the CDR3 is TGTGCCAGCAGTCCTAGCGGGGGGCAGAACACCGGGGAGCTGTTTTTT.

The sample holds a few counts of this clonotype. The chain links TRBV3-1 to TRBJ1-1; D is perhaps TRBD1 (5 bases). The CDR3 is made up of 15 amino acids. Trimming removed 1 base from V and 5 bases from J, with 14 bases in between. Germline V gives CDR1 LGHDT, CDR2 YNNKEL (reference sequence). The CDR3 nucleotides are TGTGCCAGCAGCCAAGTCCCAGGGATGGGGACTGAAGCTTTCTTT. Translated, it gives CASSQVPGMGTEAFF.

On this clonotype itself: A much larger clone lies a single base off, so this may be a read error. The chain uses TRBV20-1 and TRBJ1-1; a weak D match, TRBD1 (5 bases). V shed 1 base and J shed 4 bases, with 22 bases lying between them. The CDR3 is 17 amino acids. Per germline, CDR1 DFQATT and CDR2 SNEGSKA (reference sequence). CDR3 residues: CSARARGPIGALTEAFF. The CDR3 coding sequence is TGCAGTGCTAGAGCCCGCGGACCAATCGGGGCCCTCACTGAAGCTTTCTTT.